One sample yielded the 32 T cell receptor beta chains listed below, sequenced in a study of blood T cell repertoires in COVID-19. Sequenced by immunoSEQ multiplex PCR; TCRdb stores in-frame clones only, minus some. The data show approximately 460,000 clones, 89% seen once. Sequencing was carried out using peripheral blood. The receptors were sampled from a man between 18 and 35 years old with COVID-19, enrolled during active disease.

The chain employs TRBV30 and TRBJ2-1, with 10 bases identical to TRBD2. The V gene end was trimmed by 6 bases and the J gene end by 5 bases; junction bases not matched to a gene: 4. CDR1 is GTSNPN, CDR2 SVGIG, per germline (reference sequence). CDR3 size: 13 residues. CDR3: CACQREGHNEQFF. The CDR3 nucleotides read TGTGCCTGCCAGCGGGAGGGCCACAATGAGCAGTTCTTC.

This chain connects TRBV3-1 (or the pseudogene TRBV3-2) to TRBJ2-7, with 15 bases lining up with TRBD2. With V trimmed by 5 bases and J by 5 bases, 4 bases remained unmatched. The CDR3 runs 15 residues. Looked up from germline, CDR1 is LGHDT and CDR2 is YNNKEL (reference sequence). The chain's CDR3 is CASSWGLAGGNEQYF. Written as DNA, the CDR3 is TGTGCCAGCAGCTGGGGACTAGCGGGAGGAAACGAGCAGTACTTC.

The rearrangement uses TRBV7-2 and TRBJ1-6; 12 nucleotides match TRBD1. The CDR3 length is 16 residues. In germline, CDR1 is SGHTA, CDR2 FQGNSA. The ends lost 1 base at V and 8 bases at J; junction bases unmatched: 3. DNA of the CDR3: TGTGCCAGCAGCTTAGGGGACAGGGGGCGATATTCACCCCTCCACTTT. It specifies CASSLGDRGRYSPLHF.

The chain employs TRBV2 and TRBJ1-6; D not certain. V lost 6 bases and J lost 8, with 11 bases in between. The germline V gene has CDR1 SNHLY and CDR2 FYNNEI. The CDR3 contains 13 residues. CDR3 DNA sequence: TGTGCCAGCAGGAGTAATGCCCATTCACCCCTCCACTTT. The encoded protein is CASRSNAHSPLHF.

This clone was picked up a small number of times. The rearrangement uses TRBV5-1 and TRBJ2-7, with 10 bases lining up with TRBD2. CDR3 length equals 15 residues. V lost 4 bases to trimming and J lost 2 bases; unmatched junction nucleotides: 6. CDR1 and CDR2 (germline): SGHRS, YFSETQ. In DNA form, the CDR3 reads TGCGCCAGCAGCGCCAGGACTAGCGGTACCTACGAGCAGTACTTC. Translation: CASSARTSGTYEQYF.

This chain joins TRBV13 and TRBJ2-7, with 8 bases identical to TRBD1. The CDR3 is made up of 15 amino acids. The J segment lost 3 bases and the V segment lost 5 bases, leaving 9 bases of the junction unmatched. Germline V CDR1 and CDR2: PRHDT, FYEKMQ (reference sequence). In DNA, the CDR3 is TGTGCCAGCAGCCCGCTGGACAGGGAGAACTACGAGCAGTACTTC. Amino acid sequence: CASSPLDRENYEQYF. Complete variable domain (other parts from reference TRBV13 and TRBJ2-7): AAGVIQSPRHLIKEKRETATLKCYPIPRHDTVYWYQQGPGQDPQFLISFYEKMQSDKGSIPDRFSAQQFSDYHSELNMSSLELGDSALYFCASSPLDRENYEQYFGPGTRLTVT.

This sequence joins TRBV7-9 and TRBJ2-1; no clear D. The germline V gene encodes CDR1 SEHNR and CDR2 FQNEAQ (reference sequence). The V gene lost 5 bases and the J gene lost 4 bases, with 12 bases spanning the gap. The CDR3 has 14 amino acids. For the CDR3, the DNA is TGTGCCAGCAGCCGCCGGAGTTATTACAATGAGCAGTTCTTC. This sequence encodes CASSRRSYYNEQFF.

J is TRBJ2-1 and V is TRBV19, with 7 bases lining up with TRBD2. Germline loops: CDR1 LNHDA, CDR2 SQIVND (reference sequence). The CDR3 extends over 12 amino acids. V was clipped by 4 bases and J by 6 bases; unmatched bases: 0. The CDR3 DNA reads TGTGCCAGTAGTAGCGGGGGCAATGAGCAGTTCTTC. It is translated as CASSSGGNEQFF.

J is TRBJ2-7 and V is TRBV5-5; 8 bases are a match to TRBD2. The CDR3 has 14 residues. From germline, CDR1 is SGHKS and CDR2 YYEKEE (reference sequence). V lost 3 bases to trimming and J lost 6 bases; unmatched junction nucleotides: 8. This CDR3 reads CASSSGGTNTEQYF. The CDR3 bases are TGTGCCAGCAGCTCGGGAGGGACAAACACCGAGCAGTACTTC. Full variable domain (outside the CDR3, taken from reference TRBV5-5 and TRBJ2-7): DAGVTQSPTHLIKTRGQQVTLRCSPISGHKSVSWYQQVLGQGPQFIFQYYEKEERGRGNFPDRFSARQFPNYSSELNVNALLLGDSALYLCASSSGGTNTEQYFGPGTRLTVT.

The chain is built from TRBV29-1 and TRBJ2-5; 8 bases fit TRBD1. The CDR3 loop spans 11 amino acids. With V trimmed by 8 bases and J by 5 bases, 4 bases remained unmatched. The germline V gene encodes CDR1 SQVTM and CDR2 ANQGSEA. Here the CDR3 reads CSPRDRETQYF. CDR3 in DNA: TGCAGCCCTCGGGACAGGGAGACCCAGTACTTC.

This clone appeared once. V gene TRBV4-1 combines with J gene TRBJ2-7; D call uncertain. This CDR3 comprises 15 residues. Trimming took off 2 bases at V and 3 bases at J, with 14 bases between the two ends. The V gene's germline CDR1 is MGHRA and CDR2 YSYEKL. CDR3 in amino acids: CASSQLLAQNYEQYF. CDR3 DNA sequence: TGCGCCAGCAGCCAACTTCTGGCACAGAACTACGAGCAGTACTTC.

This chain connects TRBV5-1 to TRBJ1-6; TRBD1 agrees at 11 bases. The CDR3 is 18 residues long. V lost 2 bases and J lost 5; bases outside the gene matches: 9. In germline, CDR1 is SGHRS, CDR2 YFSETQ. The CDR3 is CASSLHPRTGGNNSPLHF. The CDR3 bases are TGCGCCAGCAGCTTACACCCGAGGACAGGGGGCAATAATTCACCCCTCCACTTT.

In this sample, this clone turned up once. This chain joins TRBV11-2 and TRBJ1-4, with a tentative D call TRBD1 (5 bases). The germline V gene has CDR1 SGHAT and CDR2 FQNNGV. V was cut by 2 bases and J by 3 bases, with 10 bases left in between. This CDR3 spans 15 amino acids. CDR3: CASSLRGVSNEKLFF. The CDR3 region has the DNA TGTGCCAGCAGCTTAAGGGGCGTTTCTAATGAAAAACTGTTTTTT.

The rearrangement links TRBV19 to TRBJ1-5; 8 bases line up with TRBD1. The CDR3 runs 12 residues. The ends lost 9 bases at V and 14 bases at J; junction bases unmatched: 12. Germline loops: CDR1 LNHDA, CDR2 SQIVND (reference sequence). The CDR3 region is CASLGQGPIEHF. Written as DNA, the CDR3 is TGTGCCAGCCTCGGACAGGGACCTATAGAGCATTTT.

The rearrangement joins TRBV25-1 to TRBJ2-1; 8 nucleotides line up with TRBD1. Germline V gene data show CDR1 as MGHDK and CDR2 as SYGVNS. V trimming: 4 bases; J trimming: 2 bases; junction bases outside the gene matches: 7. This CDR3 contains 16 residues. The CDR3 spells CASSGKGTGPYNEQFF. Here the CDR3 DNA reads TGTGCCAGCAGTGGTAAGGGGACAGGACCCTACAATGAGCAGTTCTTC.

The chain combines TRBV20-1 with TRBJ1-1; D is perhaps TRBD1 (6 bases). The CDR3 consists of 12 residues. The V gene lost 3 bases and the J gene lost 11 bases, with 16 bases spanning the gap. The germline CDR1 and CDR2 sequences are DFQATT and SNEGSKA (reference sequence). The CDR3 DNA reads as TGCAGTGCTAGTCGACAGGCTAGCGGCGCTTTCTTT. Residues: CSASRQASGAFF.

J is TRBJ1-1 and V is TRBV7-8; D is undetermined. This CDR3 has 16 amino acids. V lost 1 base and J 3 bases, leaving 15 bases between the germline ends. Germline-derived CDR1 and CDR2 are SGHVS and FQNEAQ. CDR3 region: CASSLDARRYDTEAFF. CDR3 nucleotide sequence: TGTGCCAGCAGCTTAGACGCCCGCCGGTATGACACTGAAGCTTTCTTT.

The CDR3 bases are TGTGCCAGCAGTTTAGGGCATGAGCAGTTCTTC. Residues: CASSLGHEQFF. This chain connects TRBV28 to TRBJ2-1; D remains ambiguous. This CDR3 region has 11 residues. V shed 2 bases and J shed 8 bases, with 4 bases lying between them. The germline V gene has CDR1 MDHEN and CDR2 SYDVKM.

CDR3 loop: CAWSVQLAGLEQYF. The CDR3 bases are TGTGCCTGGAGTGTACAACTAGCGGGCCTCGAGCAGTACTTC. The chain recombines TRBV30 with TRBJ2-7; 9 nucleotides align to TRBD2. Losses at the gene ends were 0 bases for V and 6 bases for J; bases not matched to a gene: 6. CDR1 and CDR2 from the germline V gene are GTSNPN and SVGIG (reference sequence). The CDR3 runs 14 residues.

The chain recombines TRBV19 with TRBJ2-3; D gene ambiguous. V was clipped by 6 bases and J by 3 bases, with 16 bases between them. The CDR3 totals 15 residues. Germline V CDR1 and CDR2: LNHDA, SQIVND (reference sequence). The CDR3 is CASSIRLARTDTQYF. CDR3 DNA sequence: TGTGCCAGTAGCATTAGACTGGCCCGAACAGATACGCAGTATTTT.

J is TRBJ2-2 and V is TRBV6-1, with 8 nucleotides matching TRBD2. The trim removed 2 bases at V and 7 bases at J, leaving 6 bases unmatched. Looked up from germline, CDR1 is MNHNS and CDR2 is SASEGT. This CDR3 has 15 amino acids. The CDR3 nucleotides are TGTGCCAGCAGTGAAATAGCGGGAATCATCGGGGAGCTGTTTTTT. This sequence encodes CASSEIAGIIGELFF.

The chain employs TRBV11-2 and TRBJ2-3, with unresolved D. CDR1 and CDR2 (germline): SGHAT, FQNNGV. The V gene lost 5 bases and the J gene lost 3 bases, with 12 bases spanning the gap. The CDR3 is made up of 14 amino acids. The CDR3 loop reads CASSADVPTDTQYF. The CDR3 DNA follows: TGTGCCAGCAGCGCAGATGTTCCGACAGATACGCAGTATTTT.

The V call is TRBV3-1 (or the pseudogene TRBV3-2), the J call TRBJ1-2; no firm D call. This CDR3 comprises 16 residues. V lost 0 bases and J lost 4, with 15 bases in between. The germline V gene has CDR1 LGHDT and CDR2 YNNKEL (reference sequence). The CDR3 protein is CASSQDLSPAGYGYTF. CDR3 bases: TGTGCCAGCAGCCAAGATTTAAGTCCCGCGGGCTATGGCTACACCTTC.

The chain recombines TRBV30 with TRBJ1-2; weak D call: TRBD1 (5 bases). The germline CDR1 and CDR2 sequences are GTSNPN and SVGIG (reference sequence). This CDR3 is built from 13 residues. Trimming removed 5 bases from V and 8 bases from J, with 18 bases in between. The CDR3 is CAWSRRDGLGYTF. CDR3 sequence (DNA): TGTGCCTGGTCCCGACGGGACGGACTAGGCTACACCTTC.

A remark on this clone: At one of its ends the junction is not consistent with the germline gene, which may arise from a read error. The chain couples TRBV27 to TRBJ2-7; 11 bases agree with TRBD2. This CDR3 contains 11 residues. Germline CDR1 and CDR2: MNHEY and SMNVEV (reference sequence). This chain's CDR3 is CVAGGYHEQYF. As DNA, the CDR3 is TGCGTAGCGGGAGGGTACCACGAGCAGTACTTC.

A word on this clone: Because the CDR3's place on the DNA is in doubt, the DNA is left out and the CDR3 is given as listed by TCRdb. The rearrangement links TRBV4-1 to TRBJ2-7; TRBD2 is taken as the D call from the table, unchecked against the DNA. With termini counted, the CDR3 has 14 amino acids. Germline-derived CDR1 and CDR2 are MGHRA and YSYEKL. This CDR3 reads CASSQVVTFGEQYF.

V and J are TRBV4-1 and TRBJ1-3; D uncertain. CDR3 length: 16 residues. Germline V lookup: CDR1 MGHRA, CDR2 YSYEKL. The V gene lost 2 bases and the J gene lost 0 bases, with 11 bases spanning the gap. For the CDR3, the DNA is TGCGCCAGCAGCCAACTACCGGGGTCCTCTGGAAACACCATATATTTT. Residues: CASSQLPGSSGNTIYF.

The chain is built from TRBV7-9 and TRBJ1-1; D not resolved. The V and J ends lost 4 bases and 1 base respectively, with 7 bases between them. There are 13 residues in the CDR3. From germline, CDR1 is SEHNR and CDR2 FQNEAQ (reference sequence). CDR3 sequence reads: CASSSGWNTEAFF. CDR3 bases: TGTGCCAGCAGCTCGGGGTGGAACACTGAAGCTTTCTTT.

The rearrangement links TRBV14 to TRBJ2-7; 10 nucleotides align to TRBD2. The CDR3 runs 16 residues. From germline, CDR1 is SGHDN and CDR2 FVKESK. J gave up 6 bases and V 4 bases, and 12 bases lay outside the gene matches. Written as DNA, the CDR3 is TGTGCCAGCAGCCCAAGGGAGCGGGAGGGCCCTATCGAGCAGTACTTC. Protein product: CASSPREREGPIEQYF.

This clone was observed a handful of times. The chain couples TRBV12-3 or TRBV12-4 to TRBJ2-2; 7 bases line up with TRBD1. The CDR3 length is 13 residues. J was trimmed by 3 bases and V by 7 bases; bases with no gene match: 2. The chain's CDR3 is CASTGQYTGELFF. For the CDR3, the DNA is TGTGCCAGCACGGGACAGTACACCGGGGAGCTGTTTTTT.

This chain joins TRBV6-6 and TRBJ2-1; a possible D gene is TRBD1 (5 bases). This CDR3 is 15 amino acids long. The germline V gene has CDR1 MNHNY and CDR2 SVGAGI (reference sequence). With 0 bases removed from V and 3 bases from J, the gap between germline ends came to 9 bases. Here the CDR3 reads CASSYSKTDYNEQFF. CDR3 nucleotides: TGTGCCAGCAGTTACTCGAAGACAGACTACAATGAGCAGTTCTTC.

The chain joins TRBV10-3 to TRBJ2-3; D is unclear. V lost 2 bases and J lost 3, with 9 bases in between. Germline assignment: CDR1 ENHRY and CDR2 SYGVKD. The CDR3 is made up of 14 amino acids. CDR3 in DNA: TGTGCCATCAGTGAGAGCACTACTACAGATACGCAGTATTTT. This encodes CAISESTTTDTQYF.